The clone carrying this T cell receptor beta chain was picked up a small number of times. These data come from a study of beta chain features in type 1 diabetes. Reverse transcribing all isolated RNA meant expressed TCRB transcripts were sequenced. Method: immunoSEQ multiplex PCR; TCRdb's copy keeps in-frame clones and lacks some. The top ten hold approximately 0.47% of the sample, which has almost 350,000 clones, roughly 8% seen once. This TCR was recovered from a young woman in good health. Sequencing input: central memory CD4+ T cells from blood.

The CDR3 nucleotides read TGTGCCAGCAGTTTTGGGGGCTTAAGGTACTTC. Residues: CASSFGGLRYF. The chain is built from TRBV28 and TRBJ2-7; D might be TRBD1 (6 bases). The CDR3 is 11 residues long. V gave up 3 bases and J gave up 12 bases, with 12 bases separating them. CDR1 and CDR2 (germline): MDHEN, SYDVKM.